A selection of T cell receptor beta chains follows, all from one sample in a study of radiotherapy plus CTLA-4 blockade in lung cancer. TCRdb's copy holds only in-frame clones and misses some; the assay was immunoSEQ multiplex PCR. The table shows about 51,000 clones, with approximately 80% occurring only once. Material: peripheral blood, obtained from a patient treated with radiotherapy plus ipilimumab. These receptors came from a human donor with non-small cell lung cancer whose response to radiotherapy plus ipilimumab could not be evaluated. The CDR3 runs from the conserved cysteine through the conserved F or W. A D gene is named only where the DNA matches it firmly. Clone size appears in some rows only: once, few, many, or a class for an expanded clone.

v_call	clone_size	d_call	j_call	cdr3_nt	cdr3_aa
TRBV7-2	.	TRBD1	TRBJ2-7	TGTGCCAGCAGCTACCGGACAGGGGGGGCCTACGAGCAGTACTTC	CASSYRTGGAYEQYF
TRBV4-3	.	.	TRBJ1-1	TGCGCCAGCAGCCAAGGAGGAGGGGAAGGAGGAAACACTGAAGCTTTCTTT	CASSQGGGEGGNTEAFF
TRBV5-4	.	TRBD1	TRBJ2-3	TGTGCCAGCAGCCGCCGGGACAGGGGCACAGATACGCAGTATTTT	CASSRRDRGTDTQYF
TRBV7-6	.	.	TRBJ2-7	TGTGCCAGCACCCAGGGGGGCGCCGAGCAGTACTTC	CASTQGGAEQYF
TRBV7-2	.	TRBD2	TRBJ2-7	TGTGCCAGCAGCCTGGGACTAGCAGGGTACGAGCAGTACTTC	CASSLGLAGYEQYF
TRBV5-1	.	.	TRBJ2-2	TGCGCCAGCAGCCAATTGTCGGGACAAGGCACCGGGGAGCTGTTTTTT	CASSQLSGQGTGELFF
TRBV5-1	.	.	TRBJ2-2	TGCGCCAGCAGCTTGGCCGGGTTTTCCACCGGGGAGCTGTTTTTT	CASSLAGFSTGELFF
TRBV15	few	.	TRBJ1-1	TGTGCCACGAAGAGAGGGAGGAACACTGAAGCTTTCTTT	CATKRGRNTEAFF
TRBV30	.	.	TRBJ1-3	TGTGCCTGGGGGGCTTCAGGTGGAAACACCATATATTTT	CAWGASGGNTIYF
TRBV6-5	few	TRBD1	TRBJ1-1	TGTGCCAGCAGCTTATACAGGGGGAACACTGAAGCTTTCTTT	CASSLYRGNTEAFF
TRBV15	.	.	TRBJ2-2	TGTGCCACCAGCCCTTTCGCGGGATCTGGCGGGGAGCTGTTTTTT	CATSPFAGSGGELFF
TRBV7-2	.	.	TRBJ2-2	TGTGCCAGCAGCTTAGCGACGGCGGGCACCGGGGAGCTGTTTTTT	CASSLATAGTGELFF
TRBV28	.	TRBD1	TRBJ1-1	TGTGCCAGCAGCCAGACAGGGGGGTACACTGAAGCTTTCTTT	CASSQTGGYTEAFF
TRBV7-2	.	TRBD1	TRBJ1-2	TGTGCCAGCAGCTTCCGGGACAGGACTAACTATGGCTACACCTTC	CASSFRDRTNYGYTF
TRBV29-1	.	TRBD1	TRBJ1-1	TGCAGCGTTGAGGCAGGAAGGGGGCGAACTGAAGCTTTCTTT	CSVEAGRGRTEAFF
TRBV5-1	once	TRBD1	TRBJ1-2	TGCGCCAGCAGCTTGGTGACAGGGAACTATGGCTACACCTTC	CASSLVTGNYGYTF
TRBV5-8	.	.	TRBJ1-1	TGTGCCAGCAGCCTACAGGGCCGGAACACTGAAGCTTTCTTT	CASSLQGRNTEAFF
TRBV28	.	.	TRBJ2-6	TGTGCCAGCAGTTCGTCTGGCCGCTCTGGGGCCAACGTCCTGACTTTC	CASSSSGRSGANVLTF
TRBV29-1	.	.	TRBJ1-3	TGCAGCGTCGGACAGACCTCTGGAAACACCATATATTTT	CSVGQTSGNTIYF
TRBV4-1	once	.	TRBJ2-7	TGCGCCAGCAGCCAGCTCCTCCGGACAGCCAACTTTGAGCAGTACTTC	CASSQLLRTANFEQYF
TRBV19	.	TRBD1	TRBJ1-2	TGTGCCAGTAGTCAGCAGGGGGTAAACTATGGCTACACCTTC	CASSQQGVNYGYTF
TRBV7-3	.	.	TRBJ1-1	TGTGCCAGCAGCTCACGGGCTCCGGGAAACACTGAAGCTTTCTTT	CASSSRAPGNTEAFF
TRBV28	.	.	TRBJ1-2	TGTGCCAGCCGCATCGGGGGGTCGGGTGGCTACACCTTC	CASRIGGSGGYTF
TRBV5-4	.	TRBD2	TRBJ2-3	TGTGCCAGCAGCCTAAGCGGGAGGCTTTCAGATACGCAGTATTTT	CASSLSGRLSDTQYF
TRBV7-8	.	.	TRBJ2-5	TGTGCCAGCAGCTTAGTACGTCGGCGGCCGGGAGAGACCCAGTACTTC	CASSLVRRRPGETQYF
TRBV27	.	.	TRBJ2-1	TGTGCCAGCCATTCTACGTCGCAGTTCTTC	CASHSTSQFF
TRBV7-6	.	TRBD1	TRBJ2-4	TGTGCCAGCAGCACGGGACAGGGAGCGGTTCAGTACTTC	CASSTGQGAVQYF
TRBV4-1	.	TRBD1	TRBJ2-6	TGCGCCAGCAGCCCGAGACGGCAGGGGGCCTCGGGGGGGGCCAACGTCCTGACTTTC	CASSPRRQGASGGANVLTF
TRBV19	.	TRBD1	TRBJ1-1	TGTGCCAGTACCCTCATGACAGGGGTCACTGAAGCTTTCTTT	CASTLMTGVTEAFF
TRBV9	once	TRBD2	TRBJ2-7	TGTGCCAGCAGCGTAGGTGGGGAGGGCGTTCGGCAGTACTTC	CASSVGGEGVRQYF
TRBV5-4	.	TRBD1	TRBJ2-3	TGTGCCAGCAGCTATAGGACAGGGCCTGGGACAGATACGCAGTATTTT	CASSYRTGPGTDTQYF
TRBV29-1	few	TRBD1	TRBJ1-4	TGCAGCGTTGAAGGGGACAGGGCCCATGAAAAACTGTTTTTT	CSVEGDRAHEKLFF
TRBV19	.	.	TRBJ1-1	TGTGCCAGTAGTATGACAGAGAACACTGAAGCTTTCTTT	CASSMTENTEAFF
TRBV19	.	TRBD2	TRBJ2-7	TGTGCCAGTAGTATCCCTAGCGGGAGCAGAGACGAGCAGTACTTC	CASSIPSGSRDEQYF
TRBV19	.	.	TRBJ2-5	TGTGCCAGTAGTATGAGACAGCCGCAAGAGACCCAGTACTTC	CASSMRQPQETQYF
TRBV5-1	.	.	TRBJ1-1	TGCGCCAGCAGCGGACTGACAGGGAACACTGAAGCTTTCTTT	CASSGLTGNTEAFF
TRBV7-9	.	.	TRBJ1-2	TGTGCCAGCAGCTTAGAAGTTAGCCCTAACTATGGCTACACCTTC	CASSLEVSPNYGYTF
TRBV7-2	.	.	TRBJ1-2	TGTGCCAGCAGCTTAGCCACAGCATTCAACTATGGCTACACCTTC	CASSLATAFNYGYTF
TRBV28	few	TRBD1	TRBJ2-7	TGTGCCAGCAGACCTATGGACAGGCCAACCTACGAGCAGTACTTC	CASRPMDRPTYEQYF
TRBV19	.	.	TRBJ2-7	TGTGCCAGTAGTATCCGGGTGGGCTACGAGCAGTACTTC	CASSIRVGYEQYF
TRBV7-2	once	TRBD2	TRBJ2-3	TGTGCCAGCAGCCGAGGACTAGCGGGAGGAGGGATTCGAGATACGCAGTATTTT	CASSRGLAGGGIRDTQYF
TRBV5-4	.	TRBD1	TRBJ1-5	TGTGCCAGCAGCGTGGACAGGGGCCAGCCCCAGCATTTT	CASSVDRGQPQHF
TRBV25-1	.	.	TRBJ1-1	TGTGCCAGCCACGGGGCTGAAGCTTTCTTT	CASHGAEAFF
TRBV5-1	.	.	TRBJ1-5	TGCGCCAGCAGCTTGGTGGCAGGTAATCAGCCCCAGCATTTT	CASSLVAGNQPQHF
TRBV5-1	.	TRBD2	TRBJ2-7	TGCGCCAGCAGCTGGGCCCCGGGACTAGCGGTCTACGAGCAGTACTTC	CASSWAPGLAVYEQYF
TRBV7-8	.	.	TRBJ1-5	TGTGCCAGCAGCTTAACAGGGAACAATCAGCCCCAGCATTTT	CASSLTGNNQPQHF
TRBV5-1	.	TRBD1	TRBJ2-6	TGCGCCAGCAGCCCACAACCAGGGGGCTCTGGGGCCAACGTCCTGACTTTC	CASSPQPGGSGANVLTF
TRBV13	.	TRBD1	TRBJ2-7	TGTGCCAGCAGCCCACAGGGGTTCACCTACGAGCAGTACTTC	CASSPQGFTYEQYF
TRBV15	.	.	TRBJ2-2	TGTGCCACCAGCAGAGAGGTATTCGCAATAGAGGCCGGGGAGCTGTTTTTT	CATSREVFAIEAGELFF
TRBV5-1	once	TRBD1	TRBJ2-7	TGCGCCAGCAGCCCGGGACAGGGAGTCCTGGAGCAGTACTTC	CASSPGQGVLEQYF
TRBV5-4	.	TRBD2	TRBJ2-3	TGTGCCAGCAGCGACCAGGGCGGGGGGGTCACAGATACGCAGTATTTT	CASSDQGGGVTDTQYF
TRBV29-1	.	TRBD1	TRBJ2-7	TGCAGCGTCTCCCGGGACAGATACGAGCAGTACTTC	CSVSRDRYEQYF
TRBV5-4	.	TRBD1	TRBJ2-7	TGTGCCAGCGGCGGACAGGGGGCACGCGGCTCCGAGCAGTACTTC	CASGGQGARGSEQYF